This TCR beta chain was sequenced for a study of beta chain features in type 1 diabetes. This clone has only a few counts. The investigators reverse transcribed all of the isolated RNA, so they sequenced expressed TCRB transcripts. Data came from immunoSEQ multiplex PCR; TCRdb stores just in-frame clones and leaves some out. The table records roughly 150,000 clones, approximately 9% of them present only once. Germline CDR1 and CDR2: SGHKS and YYEKEE (reference sequence). V was cut by 5 bases and J by 5 bases, with 19 bases left in between. The CDR3 totals 15 residues. The gene calls are TRBV5-5 and TRBJ1-1, with D possibly matching TRBD1 (6 bases). The sequenced sample was central memory CD4+ T cells from blood. This TCR derives from a woman under 30 in good health. The CDR3 sequence: CASRYAQGSGTEAFF. CDR3 bases: TGTGCCAGCAGATATGCACAGGGTAGTGGGACTGAAGCTTTCTTT.